The T cell receptor (beta chain) described here comes from a study of Graves' ophthalmopathy and Graves' hyperthyroidism. Study-wide context: Blood was drawn at initial diagnosis, before any treatment.

Scientists amplified the TCR beta CDR3 regions from RNA transcripts. Second-round multiplex PCR came after a first-round RT-PCR that employed HTBI primers. From the multiplex PCR reads, TCRdb called clonotypes with MiXCR, one entry per CDR3 protein. The table lists just over 600,000 distinct CDR3 sequences, about 20% of them singletons. Germline V gene data show CDR1 as LGHNA and CDR2 as YNFKEQ. V was shortened by 2 bases and J by 0 bases, with 17 bases between the two germline ends. The CDR3 length is 18 residues. The term stable hyperthyroidism indicated an absence of ophthalmopathy within 18 months of follow-up. The study's findings and limits: Most expanded thyroid clonotypes above 0.001 frequency also appeared in blood.

A note on this clonotype: Its antigen remains unknown. This could be a read error, since a much larger clone is one nucleotide away.

The source material was peripheral blood. The receptor's source is a woman between 18 and 30 years old with stable Graves' hyperthyroidism. Some clones in this sample may be carry-over from other donors' samples. The rearrangement joins TRBV4-2 to TRBJ1-5; D ambiguous. The CDR3 bases are TGTGCCAGCAGCCAAATTGCGAGGACCCCATATAGCAATCAGCCCCAGCATTTT. Its translation: CASSQIARTPYSNQPQHF.